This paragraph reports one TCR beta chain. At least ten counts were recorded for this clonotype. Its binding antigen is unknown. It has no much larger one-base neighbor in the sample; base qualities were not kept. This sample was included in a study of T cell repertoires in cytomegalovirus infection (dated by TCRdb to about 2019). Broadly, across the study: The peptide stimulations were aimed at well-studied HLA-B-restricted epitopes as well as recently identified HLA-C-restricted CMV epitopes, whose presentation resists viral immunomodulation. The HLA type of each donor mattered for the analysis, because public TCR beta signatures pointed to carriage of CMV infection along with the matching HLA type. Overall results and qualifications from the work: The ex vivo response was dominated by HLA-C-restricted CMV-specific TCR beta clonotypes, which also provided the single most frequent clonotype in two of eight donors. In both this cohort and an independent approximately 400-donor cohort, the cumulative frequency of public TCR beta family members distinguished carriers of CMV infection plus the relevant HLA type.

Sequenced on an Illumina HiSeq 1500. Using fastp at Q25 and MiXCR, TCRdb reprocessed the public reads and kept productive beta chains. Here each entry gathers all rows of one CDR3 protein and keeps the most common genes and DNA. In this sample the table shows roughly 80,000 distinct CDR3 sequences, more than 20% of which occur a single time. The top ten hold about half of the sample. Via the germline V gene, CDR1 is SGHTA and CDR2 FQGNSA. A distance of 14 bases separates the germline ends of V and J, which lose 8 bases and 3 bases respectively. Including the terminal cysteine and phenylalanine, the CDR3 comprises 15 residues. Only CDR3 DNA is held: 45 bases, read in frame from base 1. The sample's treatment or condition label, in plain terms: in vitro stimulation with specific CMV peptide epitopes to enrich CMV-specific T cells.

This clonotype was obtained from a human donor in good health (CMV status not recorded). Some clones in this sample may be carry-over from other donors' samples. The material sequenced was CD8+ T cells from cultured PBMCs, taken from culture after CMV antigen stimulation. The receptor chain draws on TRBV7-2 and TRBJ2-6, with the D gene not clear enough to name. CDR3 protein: CASSTPSFGANVLTF. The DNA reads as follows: TGTGCCAGCTCAACCCCCAGTTTTGGGGCCAACGTCCTGACTTTC.